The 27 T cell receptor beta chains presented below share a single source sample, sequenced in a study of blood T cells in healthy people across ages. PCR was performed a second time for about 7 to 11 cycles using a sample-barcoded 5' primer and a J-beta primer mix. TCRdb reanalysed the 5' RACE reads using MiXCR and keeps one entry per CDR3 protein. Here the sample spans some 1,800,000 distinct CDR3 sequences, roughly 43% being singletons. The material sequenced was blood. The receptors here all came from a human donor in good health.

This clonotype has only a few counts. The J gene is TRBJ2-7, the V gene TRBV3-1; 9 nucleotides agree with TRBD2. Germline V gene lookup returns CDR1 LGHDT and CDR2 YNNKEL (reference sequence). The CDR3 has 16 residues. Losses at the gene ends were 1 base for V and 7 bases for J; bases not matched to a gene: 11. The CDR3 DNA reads TGTGCCAGCAGCCAAGTCCCTTCGCGGGGGGGCATTGAGCAGTACTTC. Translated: CASSQVPSRGGIEQYF.

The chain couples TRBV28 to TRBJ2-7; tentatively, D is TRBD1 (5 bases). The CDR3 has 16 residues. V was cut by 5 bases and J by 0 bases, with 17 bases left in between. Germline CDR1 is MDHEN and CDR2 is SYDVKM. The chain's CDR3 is CASSLLDTSSSYEQYF. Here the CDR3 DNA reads TGTGCCAGCAGTCTACTGGACACATCGAGCTCCTACGAGCAGTACTTC.

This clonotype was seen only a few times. As DNA, the CDR3 is TGTGCCAGCAGCTTAACCGGATCCTATAATTCACCCCTCCACTTT. This gives the protein CASSLTGSYNSPLHF. V gene TRBV7-3 combines with J gene TRBJ1-6; D not resolved. The V end was cut by 0 bases, the J end by 1 base, with 4 bases between. CDR3 length equals 15 residues. Germline loops: CDR1 SGHTA, CDR2 FQGTGA. Full variable domain (missing parts from reference TRBV7-3 and TRBJ1-6): GAGVSQTPSNKVTEKGKYVELRCDPISGHTALYWYRQSLGQGPEFLIYFQGTGAADDSGLPNDRFFAVRPEGSVSTLKIQRTERGDSAVYLCASSLTGSYNSPLHFGNGTRLTVT.

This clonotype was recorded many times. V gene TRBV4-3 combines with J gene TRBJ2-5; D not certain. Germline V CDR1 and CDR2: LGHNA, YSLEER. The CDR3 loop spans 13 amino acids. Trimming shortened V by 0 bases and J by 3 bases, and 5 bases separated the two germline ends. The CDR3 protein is CASSQDVEETQYF. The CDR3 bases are TGCGCCAGCAGCCAAGACGTGGAAGAGACCCAGTACTTC.

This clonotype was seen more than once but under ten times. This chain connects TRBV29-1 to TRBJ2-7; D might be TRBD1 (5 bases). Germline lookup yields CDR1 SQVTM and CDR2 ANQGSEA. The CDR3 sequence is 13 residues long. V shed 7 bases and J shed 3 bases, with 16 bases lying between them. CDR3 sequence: CSGRIGADYEQYF. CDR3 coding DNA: TGCAGCGGACGGATTGGGGCCGACTACGAGCAGTACTTC.

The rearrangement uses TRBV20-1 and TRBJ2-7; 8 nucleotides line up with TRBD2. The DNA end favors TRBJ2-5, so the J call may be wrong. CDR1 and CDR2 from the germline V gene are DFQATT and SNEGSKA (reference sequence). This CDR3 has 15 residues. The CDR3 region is CSAPVAGFLTSTQYF. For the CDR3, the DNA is TGCAGTGCCCCCGTAGCGGGGTTCCTGACATCGACCCAGTACTTC.

In nucleotides, the CDR3 is TGTGCCAGCAGTTACCATCCCATCAACACTGAAGCTTTCTTT. This sequence encodes CASSYHPINTEAFF. The V and J genes are TRBV6-5 and TRBJ1-1; unclear D gene. Trimming took 2 bases from V and 2 from J, leaving 9 bases between them. The CDR3 sequence is 14 residues long. Germline V lookup: CDR1 MNHEY, CDR2 SVGAGI.

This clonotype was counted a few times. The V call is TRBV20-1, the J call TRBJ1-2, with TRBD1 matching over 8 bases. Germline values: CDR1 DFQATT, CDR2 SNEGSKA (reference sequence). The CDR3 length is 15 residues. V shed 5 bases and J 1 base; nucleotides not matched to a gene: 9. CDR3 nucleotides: TGCAGTGCTGGGATAGGACAGGGTGGTAACTATGGCTACACCTTC. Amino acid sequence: CSAGIGQGGNYGYTF.

CDR3 nucleotides: TGTGCCAGCAGCCAGCGAGGGGGCGCGGACTATGGCTACACCTTC. As protein: CASSQRGGADYGYTF. The chain uses TRBV7-3 and TRBJ1-2, with 7 bases identical to TRBD1. Trimming at V came to 5 bases and at J to 3 bases, leaving 9 bases not matched to a gene. CDR1 SGHTA and CDR2 FQGTGA come from the germline V gene. The CDR3 extends over 15 amino acids.

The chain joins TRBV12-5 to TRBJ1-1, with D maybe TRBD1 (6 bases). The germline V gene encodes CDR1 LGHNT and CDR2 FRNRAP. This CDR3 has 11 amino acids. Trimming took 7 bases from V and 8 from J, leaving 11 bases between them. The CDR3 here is CASEDRREAFF. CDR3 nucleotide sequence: TGTGCTAGTGAGGACAGACGAGAAGCTTTCTTT. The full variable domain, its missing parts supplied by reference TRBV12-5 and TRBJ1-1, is DARVTQTPRHKVTEMGQEVTMRCQPILGHNTVFWYRQTMMQGLELLAYFRNRAPLDDSGMPKDRFSAEMPDATLATLKIQPSEPRDSAVYFCASEDRREAFFGQGTRLTVV.

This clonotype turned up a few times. CDR3 DNA: TGCAGTGCTAGAGTGGGGGTAGGTGGTGAAGCTTTCTTT. Its translation: CSARVGVGGEAFF. The chain couples TRBV20-1 to TRBJ1-1; D perhaps matches TRBD1 (5 bases). The germline CDR1 and CDR2 sequences are DFQATT and SNEGSKA (reference sequence). The V end lost 1 base, the J end lost 7 bases, and 13 bases lay between the germline ends. CDR3 length: 13 amino acids.

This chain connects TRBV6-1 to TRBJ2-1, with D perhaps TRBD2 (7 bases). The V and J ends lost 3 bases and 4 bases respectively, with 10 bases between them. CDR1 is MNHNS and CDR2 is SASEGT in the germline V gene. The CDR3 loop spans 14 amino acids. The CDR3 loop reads CASSEAGAYNEQFF. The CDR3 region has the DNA TGTGCCAGCAGTGAGGCGGGGGCTTACAATGAGCAGTTCTTC.

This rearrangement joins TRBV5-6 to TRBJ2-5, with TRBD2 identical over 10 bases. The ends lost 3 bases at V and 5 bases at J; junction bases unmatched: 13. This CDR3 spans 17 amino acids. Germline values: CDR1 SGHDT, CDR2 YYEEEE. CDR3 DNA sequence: TGTGCCAGCAGCTACGGCTATCTACTAGCGGGGAGGGAGACCCAGTACTTC. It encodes CASSYGYLLAGRETQYF.

CDR3 loop: CASSWLGADTQYF. The DNA for the CDR3 is TGTGCCAGCAGCTGGCTCGGGGCAGATACGCAGTATTTT. This chain links TRBV7-3 with TRBJ2-3; perhaps TRBD2 as D (5 bases). V lost 4 bases, J lost 4 bases, and 9 bases lay in between. This CDR3 has 13 amino acids. CDR1 is SGHTA and CDR2 is FQGTGA in the germline V gene.

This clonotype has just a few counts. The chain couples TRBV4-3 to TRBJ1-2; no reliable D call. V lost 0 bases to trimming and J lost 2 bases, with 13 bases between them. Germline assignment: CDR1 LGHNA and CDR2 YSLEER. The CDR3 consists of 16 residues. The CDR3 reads CASSQDDSTENYGYTF. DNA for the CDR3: TGCGCCAGCAGCCAAGATGACTCAACAGAGAACTATGGCTACACCTTC.

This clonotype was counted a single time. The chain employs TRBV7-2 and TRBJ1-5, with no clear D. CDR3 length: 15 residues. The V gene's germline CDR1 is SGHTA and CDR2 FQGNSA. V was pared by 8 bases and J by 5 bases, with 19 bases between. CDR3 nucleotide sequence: TGTGCCAGCCGCCTCTTGATCGGAGCTTATCAGCCCCAGCATTTT. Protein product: CASRLLIGAYQPQHF.

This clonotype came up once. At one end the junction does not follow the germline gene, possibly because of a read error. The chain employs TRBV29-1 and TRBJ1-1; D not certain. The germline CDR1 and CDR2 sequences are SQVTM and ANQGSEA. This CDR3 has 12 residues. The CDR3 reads CSAEGSSTEAFF. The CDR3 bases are TGCAGCGCTGAAGGTAGTTCCACTGAAGCTTTCTTT.

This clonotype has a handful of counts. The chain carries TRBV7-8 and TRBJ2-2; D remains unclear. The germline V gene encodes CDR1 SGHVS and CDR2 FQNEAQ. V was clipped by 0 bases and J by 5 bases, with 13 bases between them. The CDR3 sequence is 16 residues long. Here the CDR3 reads CASSLARLGLTGELFF. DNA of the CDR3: TGTGCCAGCAGCTTAGCGCGGCTGGGATTAACCGGGGAGCTGTTTTTT.

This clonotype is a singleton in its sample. The CDR3 region has the DNA TGTGCCAGCAGCAATTCGACCCAATTAGCGGGAGAGAAAGAGACCCAGTACTTC. Amino acids: CASSNSTQLAGEKETQYF. V and J are TRBV21-1 and TRBJ2-5; TRBD2 is taken as the D call from the table, unchecked against the DNA. TRBV21-1 is termed a pseudogene. The CDR3 has 18 residues.

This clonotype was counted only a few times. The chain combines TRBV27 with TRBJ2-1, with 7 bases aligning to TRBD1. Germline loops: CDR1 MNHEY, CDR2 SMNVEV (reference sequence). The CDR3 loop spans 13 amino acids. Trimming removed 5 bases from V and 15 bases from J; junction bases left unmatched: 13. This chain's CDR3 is CASSPTRDRPGFF. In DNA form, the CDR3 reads TGTGCCAGCAGTCCGACTCGGGACAGACCGGGGTTCTTC.

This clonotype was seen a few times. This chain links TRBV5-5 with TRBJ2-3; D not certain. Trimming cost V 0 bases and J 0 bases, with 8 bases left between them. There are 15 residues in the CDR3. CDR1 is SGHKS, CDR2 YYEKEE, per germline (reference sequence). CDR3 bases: TGTGCCAGCAGCTTGGATGCAGCTAGCACAGATACGCAGTATTTT. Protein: CASSLDAASTDTQYF.

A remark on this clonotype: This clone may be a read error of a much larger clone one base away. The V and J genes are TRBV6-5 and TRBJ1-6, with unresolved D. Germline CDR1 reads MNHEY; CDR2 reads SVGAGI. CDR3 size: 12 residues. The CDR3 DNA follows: TGTACCAGCAGTTTTAACAATTCACCCCTCCACTTT. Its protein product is CTSSFNNSPLHF.

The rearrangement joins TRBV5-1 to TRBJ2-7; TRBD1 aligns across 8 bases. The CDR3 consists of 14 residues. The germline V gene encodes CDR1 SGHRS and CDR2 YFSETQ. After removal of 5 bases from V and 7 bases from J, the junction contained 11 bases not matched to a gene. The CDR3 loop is CASRGVDRGGEQYF. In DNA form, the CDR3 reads TGCGCCAGCAGGGGGGTCGACAGGGGAGGAGAGCAGTACTTC. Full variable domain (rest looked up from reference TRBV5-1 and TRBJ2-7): KAGVTQTPRYLIKTRGQQVTLSCSPISGHRSVSWYQQTPGQGLQFLFEYFSETQRNKGNFPGRFSGRQFSNSRSEMNVSTLELGDSALYLCASRGVDRGGEQYFGPGTRLTVT.

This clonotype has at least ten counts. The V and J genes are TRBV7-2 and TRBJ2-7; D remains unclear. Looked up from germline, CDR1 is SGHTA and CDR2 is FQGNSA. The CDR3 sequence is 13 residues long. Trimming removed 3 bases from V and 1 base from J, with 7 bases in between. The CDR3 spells CASSFSRSYEQYF. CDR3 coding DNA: TGTGCCAGCAGCTTTTCCAGGTCCTACGAGCAGTACTTC.

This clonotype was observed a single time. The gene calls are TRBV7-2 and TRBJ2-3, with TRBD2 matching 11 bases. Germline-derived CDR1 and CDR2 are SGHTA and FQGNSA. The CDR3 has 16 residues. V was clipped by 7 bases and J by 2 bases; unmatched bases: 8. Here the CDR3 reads CASTPRLAGYTDTQYF. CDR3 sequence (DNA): TGTGCCAGCACCCCTCGACTAGCGGGGTACACAGATACGCAGTATTTT.

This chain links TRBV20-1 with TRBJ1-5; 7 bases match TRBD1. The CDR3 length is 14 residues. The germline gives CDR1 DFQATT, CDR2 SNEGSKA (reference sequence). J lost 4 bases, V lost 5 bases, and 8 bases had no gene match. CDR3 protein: CSASGTVGNQPQHF. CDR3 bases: TGCAGTGCTTCCGGGACAGTTGGAAATCAGCCCCAGCATTTT.

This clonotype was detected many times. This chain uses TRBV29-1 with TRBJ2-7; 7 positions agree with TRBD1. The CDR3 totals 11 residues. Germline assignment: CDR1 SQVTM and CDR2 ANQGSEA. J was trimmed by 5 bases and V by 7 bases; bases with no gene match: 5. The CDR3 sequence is CSAGQIDEQYF. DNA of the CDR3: TGCAGCGCGGGACAGATTGACGAGCAGTACTTC.